These T cell receptor beta chains were read from a single sample in a study of blood T cells in healthy people across ages. Using its own MiXCR run on the 5' RACE reads, TCRdb lists one record per CDR3 protein. The table lists about 760,000 distinct CDR3 sequences, 45% to 70% of them singletons. The specimen was blood. Receptors originate from a man between 35 and 55 years old in good health. CDR3s include the opening cysteine and the closing phenylalanine or tryptophan. D genes are given only for firm matches. Rows give clone size only sometimes, using once, few, many, or a class for an expanded clone.

j_call,v_call,clone_size,d_call,cdr3_aa,cdr3_nt
TRBJ1-2,TRBV10-3,few,.,CAISESKASYTF,TGTGCCATCAGTGAGTCGAAGGCCTCCTACACCTTC
TRBJ2-7,TRBV20-1,.,.,CSARLRTGAIGEQYF,TGCAGTGCTAGGCTGAGGACCGGGGCTATAGGCGAGCAGTACTTC
TRBJ1-1,TRBV7-9,.,.,CASSLIRGRNTEAFF,TGTGCCAGCAGCTTAATTCGAGGGAGGAACACTGAAGCTTTCTTT
TRBJ1-5,TRBV9,once,.,CASSVGHLSNQPQHF,TGTGCCAGCAGCGTAGGACACCTTAGCAATCAGCCCCAGCATTTT
TRBJ2-1,TRBV25-1,few,TRBD1,CASSEPGQINEQFF,TGTGCCAGCAGTGAACCGGGACAGATCAATGAGCAGTTCTTC
TRBJ1-2,TRBV5-1,.,.,CASSFGTATGNYGYTF,TGCGCCAGCAGCTTCGGGACGGCCACGGGGAACTATGGCTACACCTTC
TRBJ2-7,TRBV7-2,.,TRBD2,CASSEGGASGGYEQYF,TGTGCCAGCAGCGAAGGGGGTGCTAGCGGGGGTTACGAGCAGTACTTC
TRBJ2-7,TRBV28,.,TRBD2,CASSLVAGGHEQYF,TGTGCCAGCAGTTTGGTAGCGGGAGGTCACGAGCAGTACTTC
TRBJ1-2,TRBV25-1,.,.,CASSETDRNYGYTF,TGTGCCAGCAGTGAAACCGATAGAAACTATGGCTACACCTTC
TRBJ2-5,TRBV7-9,.,TRBD1,CASSSNRGIAETQYF,TGTGCCAGCAGCTCGAACAGGGGGATTGCAGAGACCCAGTACTTC
TRBJ1-6,TRBV12-3/TRBV12-4,few,.,CASSPLGPGVDSPLHF,TGTGCCAGCAGTCCCTTGGGACCCGGGGTGGATTCACCCCTCCACTTT
TRBJ2-1,TRBV20-1,few,TRBD2,CSARVASGRGEQFF,TGCAGTGCTAGAGTTGCTAGCGGGAGAGGTGAGCAGTTCTTC
TRBJ2-1,TRBV4-2,few,.,CASSQGNNEQFF,TGTGCCAGCAGCCAAGGGAACAATGAGCAGTTCTTC
TRBJ2-1,TRBV29-1,few,.,CSVRGLAGAPREQFF,TGCAGCGTTAGAGGTTTGGCGGGGGCCCCACGCGAGCAGTTCTTC
TRBJ1-2,TRBV3-1,few,TRBD1,CASSNRGSYGYTF,TGTGCCAGCAGCAACAGGGGTTCCTATGGCTACACCTTC
TRBJ2-1,TRBV29-1,.,.,CSVEGGVFSYNEQFF,TGCAGCGTTGAGGGCGGAGTATTCTCCTACAATGAGCAGTTCTTC
TRBJ1-5,TRBV6-6,.,TRBD1,CASTGGRSNQPQHF,TGTGCCAGCACAGGGGGGAGAAGCAATCAGCCCCAGCATTTT
TRBJ2-5,TRBV4-3,.,.,CASSQDHPGPVGETQYF,TGCGCCAGCAGCCAAGATCATCCAGGTCCGGTAGGAGAGACCCAGTACTTC
TRBJ1-4,TRBV27,once,TRBD1,CASSLREQGQKLFF,TGTGCCAGCAGTTTAAGGGAACAGGGGCAAAAACTGTTTTTT
TRBJ1-5,TRBV7-9,.,.,CASSSDSSNQPQHF,TGTGCCAGCAGCTCAGACAGTAGCAATCAGCCCCAGCATTTT
TRBJ2-1,TRBV27,few,TRBD1,CASSLQGAYNEQFF,TGTGCCAGCAGTCTCCAGGGGGCTTACAATGAGCAGTTCTTC
TRBJ1-5,TRBV28,.,.,CASSLIRGVSNQPQHF,TGTGCCAGCAGTTTAATCCGTGGGGTAAGCAATCAGCCCCAGCATTTT
TRBJ1-1,TRBV12-3/TRBV12-4,.,.,CASSLGRGSGNTEAFF,TGTGCCAGCAGTTTAGGAAGGGGGAGTGGGAACACTGAAGCTTTCTTT
TRBJ2-3,TRBV27,.,TRBD2,CASSPLAGPTDTQYF,TGTGCCAGCAGTCCCCTAGCGGGTCCCACAGATACGCAGTATTTT
TRBJ1-2,TRBV6-4,.,.,CASSDSLSQGYTF,TGTGCCAGCAGTGACTCGTTGTCACAAGGCTACACCTTC
TRBJ2-5,TRBV28,.,.,CASSSPGGQGQETQYF,TGTGCCAGCAGTTCGCCCGGGGGGCAGGGCCAAGAGACCCAGTACTTC
TRBJ1-1,TRBV7-9,.,.,CASSLAGVHEAFF,TGTGCCAGCAGCCTAGCTGGCGTCCATGAAGCTTTCTTT
TRBJ2-5,TRBV20-1,.,.,CSADGRQSKIKETQYF,TGCAGTGCGGATGGACGACAGAGCAAAATTAAAGAGACCCAGTACTTC
TRBJ2-5,TRBV28,.,.,CASSPQGVAQGETQYF,TGTGCCAGCAGCCCACAGGGAGTGGCACAAGGGGAGACCCAGTACTTC
TRBJ2-4,TRBV28,.,TRBD2,CASSLQGGLGDIQYF,TGTGCCAGCAGTTTACAGGGAGGGCTGGGGGACATTCAGTACTTC
TRBJ1-1,TRBV5-5,once,.,CASSREAEAFF,TGTGCCAGCAGCCGGGAGGCTGAAGCTTTCTTT
TRBJ2-7,TRBV5-6,.,.,CASRPLGTAYEQYF,TGTGCCAGCAGACCGCTTGGCACGGCGTACGAGCAGTACTTC
TRBJ2-7,TRBV30,.,.,CAWSRSAGTYEQYF,TGTGCCTGGAGTAGATCCGCGGGGACCTACGAGCAGTACTTC
TRBJ1-5,TRBV20-1,.,TRBD1,CSASSGTGTVSNQPQHF,TGCAGTGCAAGCTCCGGAACCGGGACAGTGAGCAATCAGCCCCAGCATTTT
TRBJ1-5,TRBV28,.,.,CASSPRTGSANQPQHF,TGTGCCAGCTCCCCAAGAACAGGGTCCGCAAATCAGCCCCAGCATTTT
TRBJ2-1,TRBV5-1,.,.,CASSVAGPNEQFF,TGCGCCAGCAGCGTGGCAGGGCCGAATGAGCAGTTCTTC
TRBJ2-7,TRBV9,.,TRBD2,CASSVAGAGATSYNEQYF,TGTGCCAGCAGCGTAGCCGGAGCGGGGGCGACCTCCTACAATGAGCAGTACTTC
TRBJ2-1,TRBV11-3,.,TRBD2,CASTRLASLNEQFF,TGTGCCAGCACACGACTAGCGTCCTTAAATGAGCAGTTCTTC
TRBJ1-1,TRBV5-1,many,.,CASTEVGGEAFF,TGCGCCAGCACCGAAGTTGGAGGTGAAGCTTTCTTT
TRBJ2-7,TRBV12-3/TRBV12-4,many,.,CASSLTGLYEQYF,TGTGCCAGCAGTTTAACCGGACTGTACGAGCAGTACTTC
TRBJ2-1,TRBV7-8,.,TRBD1,CASSLPLRDRFNEQFF,TGTGCCAGCAGCTTACCACTCCGGGACAGGTTCAATGAGCAGTTCTTC
TRBJ2-7,TRBV21-1,many,.,CASSNSPDRLSYEQYF,TGTGCCAGCAGCAACTCACCTGACAGGCTCTCCTACGAGCAGTACTTC